The rows below give T cell receptor beta chains drawn from one sample of a study of T cell repertoires in cytomegalovirus infection. No antigen has been assigned to these receptors. TCRdb redid the calling of the reads with MiXCR, one entry per CDR3 protein. This sample has a few hundred thousand distinct CDR3 sequences, with just under 35% found just once. The sample in question was cultured PBMCs, obtained from culture after CMV antigen stimulation. The receptors originated from a human donor in good health (CMV status not recorded). Some clones in this sample may be carry-over from other donors' samples. The conserved cysteine and the conserved F or W are not part of the CDR3 here.

J | V | CDR3
TRBJ2-1 | TRBV20-1 | SARVSPVEQF
TRBJ1-1 | TRBV28 | ASGGDKGVRTEAF
TRBJ2-7 | TRBV6-2/TRBV6-3 | ASSYEQY
TRBJ2-7 | TRBV4-1 | ASSQGPRMRNEQY
TRBJ2-5 | TRBV7-2 | ASSFVTGSETQY
TRBJ1-5 | TRBV30 | AWTDNSNQPQH
TRBJ2-3 | TRBV24-1 | ATSDPTTYTQY
TRBJ2-3 | TRBV4-2 | ASSQVWGSSTDTQY
TRBJ2-3 | TRBV20-1 | SAIQAGDTQY
TRBJ2-5 | TRBV3-1 | ASSRPGLAVPRETQY
TRBJ1-4 | TRBV12-3/TRBV12-4 | ASSRPPGQGYEKLF
TRBJ2-1 | TRBV20-1 | SARTLAGGSSYNEQF
TRBJ2-3 | TRBV7-2 | ASSSRGDTQY
TRBJ2-7 | TRBV11-3 | ASSAGSSSYEQY
TRBJ2-7 | TRBV4-3 | ASSPSGPPYEQY
TRBJ2-7 | TRBV29-1 | SATRGGYEQY
TRBJ2-3 | TRBV6-2/TRBV6-3 | ASSQGETDTQY
TRBJ2-2 | TRBV20-1 | SARPGQINTGELF
TRBJ1-2 | TRBV6-8 | ASRTSQGYGYT
TRBJ1-1 | TRBV7-2 | ASSLAWQGPTEAF
TRBJ1-4 | TRBV11-3 | ASSGGQGAEKLF
TRBJ1-2 | TRBV6-2/TRBV6-3 | ASSYLDRNVGYT
TRBJ1-1 | TRBV4-1 | ASSSRLGGTEAF
TRBJ1-2 | TRBV10-3 | AISGQDYGYT
TRBJ2-7 | TRBV28 | ASSPGTGGRYEQY
TRBJ1-6 | TRBV28 | ASSFPDRRGSPLH
TRBJ2-3 | TRBV5-4 | ASSGGDRYDTQY
TRBJ1-4 | TRBV28 | ASSFGANEKLF
TRBJ2-7 | TRBV7-2 | ASSFGISYEQY
TRBJ1-2 | TRBV11-2 | ASSSVGTGYSYT
TRBJ2-5 | TRBV7-2 | ASSLGRDASWQETQY
TRBJ2-7 | TRBV19 | ASSISLGSEQY
TRBJ1-1 | TRBV19 | ASHGQGGTNTEAF
TRBJ1-2 | TRBV27 | ASSPHGAVYGYT
TRBJ2-2 | TRBV9 | ASSVDEARPNTGELF
TRBJ1-1 | TRBV6-2/TRBV6-3 | ASGKAGGTEAF
TRBJ2-7 | TRBV4-2 | ASSQDGTGGNEQY
TRBJ1-2 | TRBV7-6 | ASSLAGPRFGDGYT
TRBJ2-2 | TRBV28 | ASRLSVGSGELF
TRBJ2-3 | TRBV7-8 | ASSTDGVSTDTQY
TRBJ2-1 | TRBV6-6 | ASSPGTAHGGEQF
TRBJ1-5 | TRBV11-2 | ASSRGTGLNQPQH